The next 9 T cell receptor beta chains were all read from a single sample in a study of T cell repertoires in aging, cancer and after chemotherapy. Multiplex touch-down PCR with TRB-A/B primers amplified rearranged V-D-J TRB sequences. TCRdb passed the multiplex PCR reads through MiXCR, listing each CDR3 protein once. The data contain about 6,200 distinct CDR3 sequences, about 25% of them singletons. The template was genomic DNA from peripheral blood, not RNA. The sequenced sample was blood. These receptors came from a human donor in good health.

In this sample, this clonotype is medium-sized. The chain combines TRBV19 with TRBJ1-5; TRBD1 might be the D (5 bases). The CDR3 has 13 residues. Trimming removed 3 bases at V and 4 bases at J, with 7 bases between. Germline CDR1 and CDR2: LNHDA and SQIVND (reference sequence). CDR3: CASSMGPNQPQHF. Written as DNA, the CDR3 is TGTGCCAGTAGTATGGGGCCAAATCAGCCCCAGCATTTT.

The chain is built from TRBV2 and TRBJ2-7; 9 bases map to TRBD1. The CDR3 covers 14 residues. The V segment lost 5 bases and the J segment 0 bases; nucleotides outside the gene matches: 2. Germline CDR1 is SNHLY and CDR2 is FYNNEI. The CDR3 coding sequence is TGTGCCAGCAGTAGGGACAGGGCCTCCTACGAGCAGTACTTC. Translated: CASSRDRASYEQYF.

The chain recombines TRBV20-1 with TRBJ2-7, with 7 nucleotides matching TRBD1. Germline V gene lookup returns CDR1 DFQATT and CDR2 SNEGSKA (reference sequence). V lost 5 bases to trimming and J lost 0 bases; unmatched junction nucleotides: 7. There are 14 residues in the CDR3. The CDR3 region is CSAPRGGYSYEQYF. In DNA form, the CDR3 reads TGCAGTGCTCCCCGAGGGGGCTACTCCTACGAGCAGTACTTC.

This clonotype is judged medium-sized (0.01 to 0.1%). V and J are TRBV11-2 and TRBJ2-2; 9 nucleotides agree with TRBD2. Trimming at V came to 0 bases and at J to 3 bases, leaving 8 bases not matched to a gene. The CDR3 extends over 18 amino acids. The V gene's germline CDR1 is SGHAT and CDR2 FQNNGV. The CDR3 spells CASSLEGTTSGYTGELFF. The CDR3, as DNA: TGTGCCAGCAGCTTAGAAGGGACGACTAGCGGATACACCGGGGAGCTGTTTTTT. Supplemented by reference TRBV11-2 and TRBJ2-2, the full variable domain reads EAGVAQSPRYKIIEKRQSVAFWCNPISGHATLYWYQQILGQGPKLLIQFQNNGVVDDSQLPKDRFSAERLKGVDSTLKIQPAKLEDSAVYLCASSLEGTTSGYTGELFFGEGSRLTVL.

The chain joins TRBV6-6 to TRBJ2-3, with D tentatively TRBD1 (6 bases). Per the germline V gene, CDR1 is MNHNY and CDR2 is SVGAGI (reference sequence). The CDR3 has 14 residues. V was pared by 5 bases and J by 4 bases, with 13 bases between. The CDR3 reads CASSEASGADTQYF. The CDR3 bases are TGTGCCAGCAGTGAAGCGTCAGGGGCAGATACGCAGTATTTT.

This clonotype has just a few counts. This CDR3 is CATSDVLATDTQYF. The CDR3 DNA reads TGTGCCACCAGTGATGTCCTAGCGACAGATACGCAGTATTTT. The chain carries TRBV24-1 and TRBJ2-3, with a tentative D call TRBD2 (6 bases). V lost 3 bases and J 3 bases, leaving 9 bases between the germline ends. CDR3 length equals 14 residues. Looked up from germline, CDR1 is KGHDR and CDR2 is SFDVKD.

Details on this clonotype: At one end the junction does not follow the germline gene, possibly because of a read error. The rearrangement joins TRBV5-1 to TRBJ2-7, with D perhaps being TRBD1 or TRBD2 (5 bases each). The CDR3 has 19 residues. Germline V gene sequence: CDR1 SGHRS, CDR2 YFSETQ. The CDR3 sequence is CASSARYAAGLPASNEQYF. The CDR3 nucleotides read TGTGCCAGCAGCGCGCGGTATGCGGCAGGGCTCCCTGCTAGCAATGAGCAGTACTTC.

This clonotype is medium-sized (0.01 to 0.1%). V is TRBV19 and J is TRBJ2-1; 8 bases match TRBD2. Unmatched junction bases numbered 4, after V lost 5 bases and J lost 4 bases. The CDR3 length is 14 residues. Per germline, CDR1 LNHDA and CDR2 SQIVND (reference sequence). The CDR3 DNA reads TGTGCCAGTAGTCTAACTAGCGGATACAATGAGCAGTTCTTC. Its translation: CASSLTSGYNEQFF.

In its sample, this clonotype was seen once. V is TRBV7-9 and J is TRBJ2-7; 14 nucleotides line up with TRBD2. The ends lost 5 bases at V and 2 bases at J; junction bases unmatched: 8. The CDR3 is 17 amino acids. Germline-derived CDR1 and CDR2 are SEHNR and FQNEAQ (reference sequence). The CDR3 region has the DNA TGTGCCAGCAGCCCTGGACTAGCGGGAGGCCTACCCTACGAGCAGTACTTC. Its protein is CASSPGLAGGLPYEQYF.